The 27 T cell receptor beta chains given below trace back to one sample, sequenced in a study of T cell responses to AZD1222 COVID-19 vaccine. TCRdb's table, derived via immunoSEQ multiplex PCR, lists solely in-frame clones and lacks some. The sample holds tens of thousands of clones, around 80% seen once. This sample comprised peripheral blood, obtained on day 0 of AZD1222 vaccination. The receptors stem from an adult in good health.

CDR3 region: CASSHGQGNSPLHF. CDR3 nucleotide sequence: TGTGCCAGCAGCCATGGACAGGGGAATTCACCCCTCCACTTT. V usage is TRBV3-1 (or the pseudogene TRBV3-2) and J usage is TRBJ1-6; 9 nucleotides line up with TRBD1. CDR3 length: 14 residues. With 3 bases clipped from V and 7 bases from J, the junction kept 1 base outside the gene matches. Germline CDR1 is LGHDT and CDR2 is YNNKEL (reference sequence).

This clone has only a few counts. The rearrangement links TRBV19 to TRBJ2-1, with 8 bases lining up with TRBD2. The CDR3 has 14 amino acids. Germline-derived CDR1 and CDR2 are LNHDA and SQIVND (reference sequence). The V and J ends lost 5 bases and 5 bases, in that order; junction bases with no gene match: 5. The CDR3 protein is CASSPGGPNNEQFF. Written as DNA, the CDR3 is TGTGCCAGTAGTCCGGGGGGGCCAAACAATGAGCAGTTCTTC. The variable domain in full, with the rest retrieved from reference TRBV19 and TRBJ2-1, is DGGITQSPKYLFRKEGQNVTLSCEQNLNHDAMYWYRQDPGQGLRLIYYSQIVNDFQKGDIAEGYSVSREKKESFPLTVTSAQKNPTAFYLCASSPGGPNNEQFFGPGTRLTVL.

The genes are TRBV6-4 and TRBJ2-6; tentative D call: TRBD2 (6 bases). Trimming removed 3 bases from V and 4 bases from J, with 10 bases in between. The CDR3 spans 15 residues. Germline CDR1 MRHNA, CDR2 SNTAGT. Written as DNA, the CDR3 is TGTGCCAGCAGTGATTGGGGGGTCGGGGCCAACGTCCTGACTTTC. Amino acid sequence: CASSDWGVGANVLTF.

By share, this clone counts as medium-sized (0.01 to 0.1%). The V gene is TRBV20-1, the J gene TRBJ1-2, with no clear D. CDR3 length: 11 amino acids. The V gene lost 4 bases and the J gene lost 5 bases, with 8 bases spanning the gap. From germline, CDR1 is DFQATT and CDR2 SNEGSKA (reference sequence). The CDR3 DNA follows: TGCAGTGCTACAGACGGATATGGCTACACCTTC. Protein: CSATDGYGYTF.

This clone is labeled medium-sized. The CDR3 loop is CASSVAKDSSYEQYF. The CDR3 DNA reads TGTGCCAGCAGCGTTGCGAAGGACAGCTCCTACGAGCAGTACTTC. The chain joins TRBV7-6 to TRBJ2-7; tentatively, D is TRBD1 (6 bases). The length of the CDR3 is 15 residues. Trimming cost V 5 bases and J 0 bases, with 14 bases left between them. CDR1 and CDR2 from the germline V gene are SGHVS and FNYEAQ.

The V gene is TRBV25-1, the J gene TRBJ2-7; the match to TRBD1 covers 7 bases. J lost 0 bases, V lost 4 bases, and 6 bases had no gene match. The germline V gene encodes CDR1 MGHDK and CDR2 SYGVNS. CDR3 size: 15 residues. The CDR3 here is CASSGQNRGSYEQYF. In DNA, the CDR3 is TGTGCCAGCAGTGGACAGAACAGGGGCTCCTACGAGCAGTACTTC.

This clone has a handful of counts. The V gene is TRBV29-1, the J gene TRBJ1-1, with D tentatively TRBD1 (5 bases). Germline CDR1 is SQVTM and CDR2 is ANQGSEA. The CDR3 runs to 16 residues. V lost 4 bases and J lost 1, with 19 bases in between. Here the CDR3 DNA reads TGCAGCGTTGTTACGGGGTCAGGGTTTGGGAACACTGAAGCTTTCTTT. It is translated as CSVVTGSGFGNTEAFF.

This chain joins TRBV4-1 and TRBJ2-3; unclear D gene. V was cut by 4 bases and J by 2 bases, with 13 bases left in between. Germline lookup yields CDR1 MGHRA and CDR2 YSYEKL. The CDR3 contains 15 residues. The CDR3 sequence: CASSLPTGYTDTQYF. CDR3 in DNA: TGCGCCAGCAGCCTTCCGACTGGCTACACAGATACGCAGTATTTT.

The rearrangement uses TRBV6-5 and TRBJ2-1; no reliable D call. This CDR3 contains 15 residues. From germline, CDR1 is MNHEY and CDR2 SVGAGI. Trimming cost V 0 bases and J 4 bases, with 10 bases left between them. In DNA, the CDR3 is TGTGCCAGCAGTTACTCACGGCAGCCTTACAATGAGCAGTTCTTC. Amino acid sequence: CASSYSRQPYNEQFF.

The chain carries TRBV19 and TRBJ1-2; 9 nucleotides match TRBD1. V trimming: 7 bases; J trimming: 6 bases; junction bases outside the gene matches: 3. Germline V gene data show CDR1 as LNHDA and CDR2 as SQIVND (reference sequence). The CDR3 extends over 12 amino acids. The DNA of the CDR3 is TGTGCCAGTAACAGGGGGCGGGATGGCTACACCTTC. Its translation: CASNRGRDGYTF.

The J gene is TRBJ2-7, the V gene TRBV21-1; the table's D call of TRBD2 was not tested on the DNA. TRBV21-1 counts as a pseudogene. CDR3 size: 12 residues. The CDR3 here is CASSRGGYEQYF. The CDR3 nucleotides are TGTGCCAGCAGTAGGGGAGGCTACGAGCAGTACTTC.

Remarks on this clone: Other DNA sequences in this specimen translate into the identical CDR3. This chain joins TRBV5-5 and TRBJ1-2; D call uncertain. In germline, CDR1 is SGHKS, CDR2 YYEKEE (reference sequence). There are 13 residues in the CDR3. The V and J ends lost 0 bases and 2 bases respectively, with 5 bases between them. This chain's CDR3 is CASSLEPNYGYTF. For the CDR3, the DNA is TGTGCCAGCAGCTTGGAACCGAACTATGGCTACACCTTC.

In this sample, this clone turned up a few times. This chain joins TRBV5-4 and TRBJ2-2; no reliable D call. Trimming removed 0 bases at V and 1 base at J, with 4 bases between. Germline CDR1 SGHNT, CDR2 YYREEE (reference sequence). CDR3 size: 14 residues. CDR3 sequence reads: CASSLGGNTGELFF. The CDR3 DNA sequence: TGTGCCAGCAGCTTGGGTGGGAACACCGGGGAGCTGTTTTTT. Combining the CDR3 with reference TRBV5-4 and TRBJ2-2 gives the whole variable domain ETGVTQSPTHLIKTRGQQVTLRCSSQSGHNTVSWYQQALGQGPQFIFQYYREEENGRGNFPPRFSGLQFPNYSSELNVNALELDDSALYLCASSLGGNTGELFFGEGSRLTVL.

This clone was counted a few times. The chain's CDR3 is CASSLAGQPQHF. Here the CDR3 DNA reads TGTGCCAGCAGCTTAGCTGGCCAGCCCCAGCATTTT. The rearrangement uses TRBV7-8 and TRBJ1-5; D gene ambiguous. Germline lookup yields CDR1 SGHVS and CDR2 FQNEAQ. The CDR3 has 12 residues. Deletions cut 0 bases from V and 7 bases from J, with 4 bases between.

This chain joins TRBV6-5 and TRBJ1-1; D remains unclear. The CDR3 contains 12 residues. V was clipped by 8 bases and J by 8 bases, with 15 bases between them. Germline V gene lookup returns CDR1 MNHEY and CDR2 SVGAGI. The chain's CDR3 is CASHNEQKEAFF. The CDR3 DNA follows: TGTGCCAGCCACAATGAACAGAAGGAAGCTTTCTTT.

The CDR3 here is CAIKTGLAGGELFF. The CDR3 DNA reads as TGTGCCATCAAGACAGGACTAGCCGGTGGGGAGCTGTTTTTT. The V and J genes are TRBV10-3 and TRBJ2-2; 8 bases match TRBD2. The CDR3 is 14 amino acids. With 7 bases clipped from V and 8 bases from J, the junction kept 9 bases outside the gene matches. Germline V gives CDR1 ENHRY, CDR2 SYGVKD.

This chain links TRBV2 with TRBJ1-5; no reliable D call. V shed 6 bases and J shed 6 bases, with 12 bases lying between them. The CDR3 has 13 residues. Germline V gene lookup returns CDR1 SNHLY and CDR2 FYNNEI. CDR3 in DNA: TGTGCCAGCAGCGGGTTTGGTCTTCAGCCCCAGCATTTT. The encoded protein is CASSGFGLQPQHF.

The chain employs TRBV6-5 and TRBJ1-1; D is undetermined. The germline V gene encodes CDR1 MNHEY and CDR2 SVGAGI. This CDR3 is built from 16 residues. Trimming left V 4 bases short and J 5 bases short, with 20 bases between. The CDR3 reads CASSSTPFHVGTEAFF. In DNA form, the CDR3 reads TGTGCCAGCAGTTCGACCCCTTTTCATGTGGGAACTGAAGCTTTCTTT.

The rearrangement uses TRBV5-4 and TRBJ1-1, with 8 bases that match TRBD1. The CDR3 totals 15 residues. Looked up from germline, CDR1 is SGHNT and CDR2 is YYREEE (reference sequence). V shed 3 bases, J shed 1 base, and the junction held 5 bases outside the gene matches. The CDR3 region is CASSSTDRENTEAFF. CDR3 sequence (DNA): TGTGCCAGCAGCTCGACGGACAGGGAGAACACTGAAGCTTTCTTT.

CDR3 nucleotide sequence: TGTGCCAGCAGTTCGAGACAGGGCCGGATAGGCGAGCAGTACTTC. Amino acid sequence: CASSSRQGRIGEQYF. The genes are TRBV3-1 (or the pseudogene TRBV3-2) and TRBJ2-7, with 7 positions matching TRBD1. Germline lookup yields CDR1 LGHDT and CDR2 YNNKEL (reference sequence). Losses at the gene ends were 6 bases for V and 6 bases for J; bases not matched to a gene: 14. This CDR3 contains 15 residues.

The chain links TRBV5-1 to TRBJ1-4, with D possibly TRBD1 on 6 matching bases. The germline gives CDR1 SGHRS, CDR2 YFSETQ. V was cut by 5 bases and J by 5 bases, with 13 bases left in between. The CDR3 loop spans 14 amino acids. This CDR3 reads CASSVWGANEKLFF. As DNA, the CDR3 is TGCGCCAGCAGTGTGTGGGGGGCCAATGAAAAACTGTTTTTT. Complete variable domain (other parts from reference TRBV5-1 and TRBJ1-4): KAGVTQTPRYLIKTRGQQVTLSCSPISGHRSVSWYQQTPGQGLQFLFEYFSETQRNKGNFPGRFSGRQFSNSRSEMNVSTLELGDSALYLCASSVWGANEKLFFGSGTQLSVL.

V and J are TRBV2 and TRBJ1-4; no clear D gene. Germline CDR1 SNHLY, CDR2 FYNNEI. V lost 5 bases, J lost 0 bases, and 10 bases lay in between. The CDR3 is made up of 15 amino acids. The CDR3 region has the DNA TGTGCCAGCAGTCGTCGAGGCCCAACTAATGAAAAACTGTTTTTT. Encoded protein: CASSRRGPTNEKLFF.

The chain recombines TRBV5-1 with TRBJ1-3; D is unclear. The CDR3 totals 11 residues. Germline V lookup: CDR1 SGHRS, CDR2 YFSETQ. V dropped 2 bases and J dropped 3 bases, with 0 bases sitting between them. The chain's CDR3 is CASSFGNTIYF. The CDR3 coding sequence is TGCGCCAGCAGCTTTGGAAACACCATATATTTT.

The chain employs TRBV6-5 and TRBJ1-5, with 9 nucleotides matching TRBD1. CDR1 is MNHEY and CDR2 is SVGAGI in the germline V gene. The CDR3 consists of 15 residues. Germline trimming cut 8 bases from V and 7 bases from J; bases unmatched to any gene: 12. The CDR3 DNA sequence: TGTGCCAGCGGGGGGTGGTGGGACAGGGACCAGCCCCAGCATTTT. Protein sequence: CASGGWWDRDQPQHF.

The chain is built from TRBV5-5 and TRBJ2-2; D perhaps matches TRBD1 (6 bases). The CDR3 is 16 amino acids. V shed 4 bases and J shed 7 bases, with 20 bases lying between them. The V gene's germline CDR1 is SGHKS and CDR2 YYEKEE (reference sequence). CDR3 in DNA: TGTGCCAGCAGCCAAATCCCGGACAGTCGGAACGGGGAGCTGTTTTTT. Protein product: CASSQIPDSRNGELFF. Based on the CDR3 plus reference TRBV5-5 and TRBJ2-2, the full variable domain is DAGVTQSPTHLIKTRGQQVTLRCSPISGHKSVSWYQQVLGQGPQFIFQYYEKEERGRGNFPDRFSARQFPNYSSELNVNALLLGDSALYLCASSQIPDSRNGELFFGEGSRLTVL.

The V call is TRBV19, the J call TRBJ1-5; TRBD1 is a possible D gene (5 bases). The germline CDR1 and CDR2 sequences are LNHDA and SQIVND (reference sequence). V was trimmed by 3 bases and J by 6 bases, leaving 15 bases between them. This CDR3 comprises 15 residues. CDR3 in amino acids: CASSIRDAASQPQHF. CDR3 DNA sequence: TGTGCCAGTAGTATCCGGGACGCCGCTAGTCAGCCCCAGCATTTT.

The chain has TRBV5-6 and TRBJ2-7; no reliable D call. Trimming removed 4 bases from V and 2 bases from J, with 13 bases in between. The CDR3 totals 14 residues. The germline V gene has CDR1 SGHDT and CDR2 YYEEEE. The CDR3 reads CASSGVRATYEQYF. In DNA form, the CDR3 reads TGTGCCAGCAGCGGCGTCCGCGCCACCTACGAGCAGTACTTC.